The T cell receptor (beta chain) described here comes from a study of OX40 agonist ivuxolimab in advanced cancers. The overall study: Partial responses were observed in three patients, of whom one had hepatocellular carcinoma and two had cutaneous melanoma. Study-level results: Averaging showed that CD8+ T cells had more expanded clones than CD4+ did.

The CDR3 totals 12 residues. Germline lookup yields CDR1 SGHTA and CDR2 FQGTGA. V lost 2 bases and J 7 bases, leaving 5 bases between the germline ends. Some clones are missing from TCRdb's copy, which holds only in-frame ones; the method was immunoSEQ multiplex PCR. The sample has roughly 91,000 clones, more than 95% seen once. Regarding this clone: Its antigen is as yet unknown.

The gene calls are TRBV7-3 and TRBJ2-2; no clear D gene. The TCR was taken from an adult with an advanced solid tumor such as melanoma, head and neck, liver or kidney cancer. Sequences were derived from CD4+ or CD8+ T cells sorted from blood, sampled in a trial of the OX40 agonist ivuxolimab. The CDR3 coding sequence is TGTGCCAGCAGCTTAGCACTCGGGGAGCTGTTTTTT. Protein product: CASSLALGELFF.